These 31 T cell receptor beta chains originate from one sample sequenced in a study of cytomegalovirus exposure and HLA in healthy donors. Vbeta (60) and Jbeta (13) primers were used in the PCR. Sequencing was performed with immunoSEQ multiplex PCR; in TCRdb, only in-frame clones are kept and a portion is missing. The sample lists approximately 150,000 clones, 84% seen once, with roughly 1% in the top ten. Sequenced: PBMCs. The receptors come from a man aged 25 to 45 in good health and CMV-seronegative.

Remarks on this clone: Germline and junction disagree at one end, which may indicate a read error. The chain employs TRBV5-6 and TRBJ2-3; the match to TRBD2 covers 13 bases. This CDR3 region has 17 residues. Germline CDR1 SGHDT, CDR2 YYEEEE. The DNA of the CDR3 is TGTGCCAGCAGCTTGGGGGAGACCCGACTAGCGGGAGGACCGCGCCATTTT. Protein sequence: CASSLGETRLAGGPRHF. The whole variable domain, remainder taken from reference TRBV5-6 and TRBJ2-3, is DAGVTQSPTHLIKTRGQQVTLRCSPKSGHDTVSWYQQALGQGPQFIFQYYEEEERQRGNFPDRFSGHQFPNYSSELNVNALLLGDSALYLCASSLGETRLAGGPRHFGPGTRLTVL.

V and J are TRBV11-3 and TRBJ1-3; D may be TRBD1 (5 bases). The germline V and J ends were trimmed by 4 bases and 1 base, with 11 bases remaining between them. This CDR3 is built from 15 residues. Germline CDR1 and CDR2: SGHNT and YENEEA. CDR3 protein: CASSSRDRSGNTIYF. The CDR3 DNA reads as TGTGCCAGCAGCTCACGAGACAGATCTGGAAACACCATATATTTT. Together with reference TRBV11-3 and TRBJ1-3, the CDR3 gives the full variable domain: EAGVVQSPRYKIIEKKQPVAFWCNPISGHNTLYWYLQNLGQGPELLIRYENEEAVDDSQLPKDRFSAERLKGVDSTLKIQPAELGDSAVYLCASSSRDRSGNTIYFGEGSWLTVV.

The CDR3 DNA sequence: TGTGCCAGCAGCGTCTCTCAGGGGAATGAAAAACTGTTTTTT. It codes for CASSVSQGNEKLFF. This chain joins TRBV9 and TRBJ1-4; TRBD1 might be the D (6 bases). The germline V gene has CDR1 SGDLS and CDR2 YYNGEE. V was clipped by 2 bases and J by 5 bases, with 10 bases between them. The CDR3 sequence is 14 residues long.

This rearrangement joins TRBV6-1 to TRBJ2-7; D might be TRBD1 (7 bases). This CDR3 contains 15 residues. The ends were cut back, 2 bases at V and 3 bases at J, with 14 bases in the middle. Per the germline V gene, CDR1 is MNHNS and CDR2 is SASEGT. The CDR3, as DNA: TGTGCCAGCAGTGAACAGGGGGGCAAGGACTACGAGCAGTACTTC. Protein product: CASSEQGGKDYEQYF.

The chain recombines TRBV18 with TRBJ2-7, with D perhaps TRBD1 (6 bases). Germline lookup yields CDR1 KGHSH and CDR2 LQKENI. V was clipped by 2 bases and J by 3 bases, with 17 bases between them. This CDR3 has 16 amino acids. In DNA form, the CDR3 reads TGTGCCAGCTCACCATTCGGACAGCCGGGGATCTACGAGCAGTACTTC. It encodes CASSPFGQPGIYEQYF.

This chain connects TRBV30 to TRBJ1-4, with 10 bases that match TRBD1. CDR1 is GTSNPN, CDR2 SVGIG, per germline (reference sequence). The CDR3 has 14 residues. V lost 3 bases and J lost 7; bases outside the gene matches: 5. DNA of the CDR3: TGTGCCTGGAGCAGACAGGGGGCGGGTGAAAAACTGTTTTTT. Its protein is CAWSRQGAGEKLFF.

The chain is built from TRBV19 and TRBJ2-7; 7 nucleotides line up with TRBD2. CDR1 LNHDA and CDR2 SQIVND come from the germline V gene (reference sequence). The CDR3 is 18 amino acids. V was pared by 8 bases and J by 5 bases, with 24 bases of the junction left unmatched. The CDR3 loop is CASGPKHGTFSGVHEQYF. Here the CDR3 DNA reads TGTGCCAGTGGCCCCAAGCATGGGACGTTCAGCGGGGTGCACGAGCAGTACTTC. The variable domain in full, completed from reference TRBV19 and TRBJ2-7, reads DGGITQSPKYLFRKEGQNVTLSCEQNLNHDAMYWYRQDPGQGLRLIYYSQIVNDFQKGDIAEGYSVSREKKESFPLTVTSAQKNPTAFYLCASGPKHGTFSGVHEQYFGPGTRLTVT.

This chain uses TRBV5-6 with TRBJ2-7, with TRBD2 identical over 8 bases. The trim removed 0 bases at V and 1 base at J, leaving 9 bases unmatched. The CDR3 sequence is 17 residues long. Germline-derived CDR1 and CDR2 are SGHDT and YYEEEE. CDR3 nucleotides: TGTGCCAGCAGCTTGGAAGGGGCGGGGGGTGTTTCCTACGAGCAGTACTTC. Protein sequence: CASSLEGAGGVSYEQYF.

This chain connects TRBV4-1 to TRBJ2-2; TRBD1 aligns across 8 bases. The V and J ends lost 4 bases and 3 bases, in that order; junction bases with no gene match: 7. The germline V gene has CDR1 MGHRA and CDR2 YSYEKL. The CDR3 consists of 16 residues. The DNA for the CDR3 is TGCGCCAGCAGCCGACCGGACAGGGAAGACACCGGGGAGCTGTTTTTT. Its protein is CASSRPDREDTGELFF.

The genes are TRBV27 and TRBJ2-7, with TRBD2 identical over 10 bases. The CDR3 spans 15 residues. Per germline, CDR1 MNHEY and CDR2 SMNVEV (reference sequence). Losses at the gene ends were 5 bases for V and 4 bases for J; bases not matched to a gene: 8. The CDR3 reads CASSILAGVGYEQYF. Written as DNA, the CDR3 is TGTGCCAGCAGTATCCTAGCGGGAGTCGGGTACGAGCAGTACTTC.

This chain links TRBV5-4 with TRBJ2-1; 8 nucleotides line up with TRBD2. Germline assignment: CDR1 SGHNT and CDR2 YYREEE (reference sequence). This CDR3 has 18 residues. J gave up 3 bases and V 4 bases, and 15 bases lay outside the gene matches. The chain's CDR3 is CASSRGPSGRRDYNEQFF. CDR3 sequence (DNA): TGTGCCAGCAGCAGAGGGCCTAGCGGGCGGAGGGACTACAATGAGCAGTTCTTC.

The V gene is TRBV5-1, the J gene TRBJ1-3, with 9 positions matching TRBD1. J lost 4 bases, V lost 1 base, and 9 bases had no gene match. The V gene's germline CDR1 is SGHRS and CDR2 YFSETQ. The CDR3 is made up of 17 amino acids. CDR3 region: CASSLMRTGGSGNTIYF. Written as DNA, the CDR3 is TGCGCCAGCAGCTTGATGCGAACAGGGGGCTCCGGAAACACCATATATTTT.

This chain connects TRBV30 to TRBJ1-1; a possible D gene is TRBD1 (6 bases). Germline V gene data show CDR1 as GTSNPN and CDR2 as SVGIG (reference sequence). CDR3 size: 15 residues. The germline V and J ends were trimmed by 0 bases and 5 bases, with 16 bases remaining between them. CDR3 coding DNA: TGTGCCTGGAGTGTAGGAGGCTTCCAGGGGACTGAAGCTTTCTTT. Translated: CAWSVGGFQGTEAFF.

V usage is TRBV6-1 and J usage is TRBJ2-5; D unclear. The DNA end is a closer match to TRBJ2-7, so the J assignment may be wrong. From germline, CDR1 is MNHNS and CDR2 SASEGT. The CDR3 length is 13 residues. CDR3 sequence reads: CASSEVIYYEQYF. The CDR3 DNA reads as TGTGCCAGCAGTGAAGTTATCTACTACGAGCAGTACTTC.

This chain links TRBV13 with TRBJ1-1; 8 bases match TRBD1. The CDR3 consists of 15 residues. With V trimmed by 1 base and J by 1 base, 2 bases remained unmatched. The germline CDR1 and CDR2 sequences are PRHDT and FYEKMQ (reference sequence). The CDR3: CASSLAGQGNTEAFF. The CDR3 DNA is TGTGCCAGCAGCTTAGCAGGACAGGGGAACACTGAAGCTTTCTTT.

The CDR3 here is CASSGGRAQYF. The CDR3 DNA is TGTGCCAGCAGCGGAGGACGGGCGCAGTATTTT. The V call is TRBV14, the J call TRBJ2-3, with a possible D match to TRBD2 (5 bases). CDR1 is SGHDN, CDR2 FVKESK, per germline. With 5 bases removed from V and 10 bases from J, the gap between germline ends came to 10 bases. The CDR3 is 11 amino acids.

This chain links TRBV28 with TRBJ2-3; D uncertain. The V end lost 2 bases, the J end lost 2 bases, and 14 bases lay between the germline ends. The CDR3 consists of 16 residues. The V gene's germline CDR1 is MDHEN and CDR2 SYDVKM. CDR3 in amino acids: CASSLSLWADTDTQYF. In nucleotides, the CDR3 is TGTGCCAGCAGTTTAAGCTTGTGGGCAGACACAGATACGCAGTATTTT. Based on the CDR3 plus reference TRBV28 and TRBJ2-3, the full variable domain is DVKVTQSSRYLVKRTGEKVFLECVQDMDHENMFWYRQDPGLGLRLIYFSYDVKMKEKGDIPEGYSVSREKKERFSLILESASTNQTSMYLCASSLSLWADTDTQYFGPGTRLTVL.

As to this clone: Sequence at one end of the junction differs from germline and may be a read error. V gene TRBV20-1 combines with J gene TRBJ2-4; a weak D match, TRBD2 (6 bases). The CDR3 extends over 11 amino acids. CDR1 DFQATT and CDR2 SNEGSKA come from the germline V gene (reference sequence). The CDR3 coding sequence is TGCAGTGCCATTATTTGGGGCAGGGAGGACTTC. This encodes CSAIIWGREDF.

The V gene is TRBV5-1, the J gene TRBJ1-5; D is possibly TRBD1 (5 bases). The CDR3 runs to 18 residues. In germline, CDR1 is SGHRS, CDR2 YFSETQ. V dropped 4 bases and J dropped 6 bases, with 26 bases sitting between them. The CDR3 loop is CASSRSPMDGGVFQPQHF. The CDR3 DNA reads as TGCGCCAGCAGCCGATCTCCGATGGACGGAGGGGTGTTTCAGCCCCAGCATTTT.

This chain links TRBV11-2 with TRBJ2-1; no clear D gene. The germline V and J ends were trimmed by 5 bases and 9 bases, with 8 bases remaining between them. Per the germline V gene, CDR1 is SGHAT and CDR2 is FQNNGV. This CDR3 has 11 amino acids. The CDR3 DNA reads as TGTGCCAGCAGCCCGAAGAGTGAGCAGTTCTTC. Translated: CASSPKSEQFF.

Only a few counts were recorded for this clone. The DNA for the CDR3 is TGTGCCAGCAGCTTAGGGGGACAGGGTTCTAATTCACCCCTCCACTTT. Translating it yields CASSLGGQGSNSPLHF. The chain carries TRBV7-6 and TRBJ1-6; 9 positions match TRBD1. The V gene end was trimmed by 1 base and the J gene end by 6 bases; junction bases not matched to a gene: 4. CDR1 SGHVS and CDR2 FNYEAQ come from the germline V gene. The CDR3 length is 16 residues.

The chain carries TRBV7-9 and TRBJ1-2; D is undetermined. Germline V CDR1 and CDR2: SEHNR, FQNEAQ (reference sequence). Deletions cut 3 bases from V and 3 bases from J, with 14 bases between. This CDR3 is 15 amino acids long. The CDR3 DNA reads as TGTGCCAGCAGCTTTGGGAGCCCGGGCGACTATGGCTACACCTTC. It specifies CASSFGSPGDYGYTF.

This rearrangement joins TRBV30 to TRBJ2-7; D unresolved. V lost 2 bases, J lost 7 bases, and 12 bases lay in between. Germline V lookup: CDR1 GTSNPN, CDR2 SVGIG (reference sequence). The CDR3 loop spans 12 amino acids. CDR3 residues: CAWSILSREQYF. CDR3 nucleotide sequence: TGTGCCTGGAGTATTTTGTCGCGGGAGCAGTACTTC.

The chain uses TRBV4-1 and TRBJ2-7; TRBD1 aligns across 9 bases. V gave up 3 bases and J gave up 7 bases; unmatched junction bases: 10. CDR1 is MGHRA, CDR2 YSYEKL, per germline. The CDR3 contains 15 residues. Written as DNA, the CDR3 is TGCGCCAGCAGCCAGGCCGGGACAGGGAAAATAGAGCAGTACTTC. This gives the protein CASSQAGTGKIEQYF.

In DNA form, the CDR3 reads TGTGCCAGCAGTTTACCCGGCGGGGGGAATTCACCCCTCCACTTT. Its protein product is CASSLPGGGNSPLHF. The rearrangement uses TRBV27 and TRBJ1-6; tentatively, D is TRBD1 (5 bases). Germline CDR1 MNHEY, CDR2 SMNVEV (reference sequence). V lost 2 bases, J lost 7 bases, and 12 bases lay in between. The CDR3 length is 15 residues.

The rearrangement uses TRBV30 and TRBJ2-7; D might be TRBD2 (6 bases). Germline V gene data show CDR1 as GTSNPN and CDR2 as SVGIG (reference sequence). The CDR3 is made up of 16 amino acids. V shed 3 bases and J shed 3 bases, with 21 bases lying between them. CDR3 amino acids: CAWRGGGAGDDYEQYF. The DNA of the CDR3 is TGTGCCTGGAGGGGGGGTGGGGCGGGTGATGACTACGAGCAGTACTTC.

The chain recombines TRBV15 with TRBJ1-5; maybe TRBD1 (5 bases). The V and J ends lost 3 bases and 0 bases respectively, with 9 bases between them. CDR1 is LNHNV, CDR2 YYDKDF, per germline (reference sequence). This CDR3 is built from 15 residues. The CDR3 loop is CATSSRQISNQPQHF. The CDR3, as DNA: TGTGCCACCAGCAGCAGACAGATTAGCAATCAGCCCCAGCATTTT.

J is TRBJ1-5 and V is TRBV19, with 7 nucleotides matching TRBD1. The J segment lost 5 bases and the V segment lost 5 bases, leaving 9 bases of the junction unmatched. The CDR3 is 15 residues long. Germline values: CDR1 LNHDA, CDR2 SQIVND (reference sequence). The CDR3 region is CASSATRGQYQPQHF. CDR3 sequence (DNA): TGTGCCAGTAGTGCTACGAGGGGGCAGTATCAGCCCCAGCATTTT.

The rearrangement joins TRBV6-6 to TRBJ1-2; the D is unclear. Trimming left V 0 bases short and J 1 base short, with 6 bases between. The germline V gene has CDR1 MNHNY and CDR2 SVGAGI (reference sequence). The CDR3 consists of 14 residues. The CDR3 reads CASSYSRLNYGYTF. The CDR3 nucleotides read TGTGCCAGCAGTTACTCTAGACTTAACTATGGCTACACCTTC.

This chain links TRBV2 with TRBJ2-7, with 9 bases matching TRBD2. Germline assignment: CDR1 SNHLY and CDR2 FYNNEI. The CDR3 runs 17 residues. V dropped 3 bases and J dropped 0; count of bases not matched to a gene: 9. CDR3 DNA sequence: TGTGCCAGCAGTGAGAGGAGCGGGAGGCCAAGCTCCTACGAGCAGTACTTC. Translation gives CASSERSGRPSSYEQYF.

The J gene is TRBJ2-1, the V gene TRBV7-2; the D gene is possibly TRBD2 (6 bases). Per germline, CDR1 SGHTA and CDR2 FQGNSA. This CDR3 comprises 14 residues. V was clipped by 3 bases and J by 0 bases, with 6 bases between them. CDR3 in amino acids: CASSLEGSYNEQFF. CDR3 DNA: TGTGCCAGCAGCTTGGAGGGCTCCTACAATGAGCAGTTCTTC.